Each of the 14 T cell receptor beta chains below was sequenced from the same sample in a study of blood T cell repertoires in COVID-19. Clones were read by immunoSEQ multiplex PCR, and TCRdb kept only the in-frame ones, dropping some. The repertoire holds over 80,000 clones, with around nine tenths as singletons. The sequencing sample was made of peripheral blood. These receptor sequences come from an elderly man with active or convalescent COVID-19.

V usage is TRBV27 and J usage is TRBJ2-7, with 9 bases fitting TRBD1. Trimming took 4 bases from V and 6 from J; bases not matched to a gene: 10. Germline V gene sequence: CDR1 MNHEY, CDR2 SMNVEV (reference sequence). The CDR3 is 15 residues long. CDR3 in DNA: TGTGCCAGCAGTTACTCGACAGGGGGAAACTCCGAGCAGTACTTC. Translated: CASSYSTGGNSEQYF.

This rearrangement joins TRBV9 to TRBJ2-2, with 10 nucleotides matching TRBD1. With V trimmed by 4 bases and J by 5 bases, 14 bases remained unmatched. This CDR3 has 18 residues. The V gene's germline CDR1 is SGDLS and CDR2 YYNGEE. CDR3 sequence reads: CASSPGRGGTGATGELFF. The CDR3 DNA sequence: TGTGCCAGCAGCCCAGGTCGTGGCGGGACAGGGGCGACCGGGGAGCTGTTTTTT. The full variable domain, in which reference TRBV9 and TRBJ2-2 provide the parts outside the CDR3, is DSGVTQTPKHLITATGQRVTLRCSPRSGDLSVYWYQQSLDQGLQFLIQYYNGEERAKGNILERFSAQQFPDLHSELNLSSLELGDSALYFCASSPGRGGTGATGELFFGEGSRLTVL.

The genes are TRBV2 and TRBJ1-6; D possibly corresponds to TRBD1 (6 bases). The CDR3 contains 15 residues. The V and J ends lost 7 bases and 7 bases respectively, with 17 bases between them. In germline, CDR1 is SNHLY, CDR2 FYNNEI. DNA for the CDR3: TGTGCCAGCATCGAAGGGGGAGTCAGGAATTCACCCCTCCACTTT. Residues: CASIEGGVRNSPLHF.

The gene calls are TRBV5-8 and TRBJ1-2; D perhaps matches TRBD1 (5 bases). Trimming cost V 0 bases and J 8 bases, with 20 bases left between them. Per germline, CDR1 SGHTS and CDR2 YDEGEE. CDR3 length: 16 residues. In nucleotides, the CDR3 is TGTGCCAGCAGCTTGGCGGGTTTCGACAGACTCGAAGGCTACACCTTC. Protein sequence: CASSLAGFDRLEGYTF.

This chain uses TRBV5-5 with TRBJ1-4, with D possibly matching TRBD1 (6 bases). Trimming removed 2 bases at V and 0 bases at J, with 11 bases between. The CDR3 runs to 16 residues. CDR1 and CDR2 from the germline V gene are SGHKS and YYEKEE (reference sequence). The chain's CDR3 is CASSFQGPPTNEKLFF. In DNA, the CDR3 is TGTGCCAGCAGCTTTCAGGGGCCCCCAACTAATGAAAAACTGTTTTTT.

The chain recombines TRBV11-2 with TRBJ2-2; D unresolved. The CDR3 length is 15 residues. The germline gives CDR1 SGHAT, CDR2 FQNNGV. V lost 0 bases to trimming and J lost 0 bases, with 5 bases between them. CDR3 nucleotide sequence: TGTGCCAGCAGCTTAGAGAGGCCGAACACCGGGGAGCTGTTTTTT. Amino acids: CASSLERPNTGELFF. Drawing the rest from reference TRBV11-2 and TRBJ2-2, the complete variable domain is EAGVAQSPRYKIIEKRQSVAFWCNPISGHATLYWYQQILGQGPKLLIQFQNNGVVDDSQLPKDRFSAERLKGVDSTLKIQPAKLEDSAVYLCASSLERPNTGELFFGEGSRLTVL.

The chain combines TRBV5-5 with TRBJ2-2; TRBD2 is a possible D gene (6 bases). From germline, CDR1 is SGHKS and CDR2 YYEKEE (reference sequence). Trimming pared 1 base from V and 4 bases from J, leaving 11 bases between. The CDR3 runs 15 residues. CDR3 sequence: CASSLKVGGTGELFF. For the CDR3, the DNA is TGTGCCAGCAGCTTGAAGGTCGGGGGCACCGGGGAGCTGTTTTTT.

This chain uses TRBV2 with TRBJ1-1, with D hard to call. The V end lost 7 bases, the J end lost 1 base, and 13 bases lay between the germline ends. Germline values: CDR1 SNHLY, CDR2 FYNNEI. CDR3 size: 14 residues. CDR3 residues: CASKGGGSNTEAFF. In DNA, the CDR3 is TGTGCCAGCAAAGGTGGCGGGTCGAACACTGAAGCTTTCTTT.

The chain has TRBV4-2 and TRBJ1-6, with a tentative D call TRBD1 (5 bases). This CDR3 contains 18 residues. From germline, CDR1 is LGHNA and CDR2 YNFKEQ. The V gene lost 0 bases and the J gene lost 0 bases, with 12 bases spanning the gap. CDR3 DNA: TGTGCCAGCAGCCAAGAGATGGGGGGGAGCTCCTATAATTCACCCCTCCACTTT. The encoded protein is CASSQEMGGSSYNSPLHF.

J is TRBJ2-2 and V is TRBV7-9; maybe TRBD2 (6 bases). The V gene's germline CDR1 is SEHNR and CDR2 FQNEAQ (reference sequence). The CDR3 is 14 residues long. V was pared by 1 base and J by 5 bases, with 8 bases between. The CDR3: CASSLEGRTGELFF. The CDR3 DNA reads TGTGCCAGCAGCTTAGAGGGGAGGACCGGGGAGCTGTTTTTT.

The V call is TRBV28, the J call TRBJ1-2, with a weak D call TRBD1 (5 bases). This CDR3 is built from 13 residues. V lost 3 bases, J lost 8 bases, and 13 bases lay in between. Germline V gene data show CDR1 as MDHEN and CDR2 as SYDVKM. In DNA form, the CDR3 reads TGTGCCAGCAGTTTGGGACTCCTTCGGGGCTACACCTTC. Amino acids: CASSLGLLRGYTF.

The CDR3 nucleotides read TGCGCCAGCAGCTTGGATCCGGGAAGTGAGCAGTACTTC. This translates into CASSLDPGSEQYF. V usage is TRBV5-1 and J usage is TRBJ2-7; the D gene is possibly TRBD2 (5 bases). Germline assignment: CDR1 SGHRS and CDR2 YFSETQ. CDR3 length equals 13 residues. Trimming removed 0 bases at V and 7 bases at J, with 11 bases between.

The V call is TRBV5-4, the J call TRBJ2-7, with 16 positions matching TRBD2. After removal of 4 bases from V and 3 bases from J, the junction contained 7 bases not matched to a gene. Looked up from germline, CDR1 is SGHNT and CDR2 is YYREEE (reference sequence). The CDR3 is 17 residues long. CDR3 DNA: TGTGCCAGCAGCCAGGGACTAGCGGGAGGGATCTTCTACGAGCAGTACTTC. This codes for CASSQGLAGGIFYEQYF.

The chain is built from TRBV18 and TRBJ2-1, with TRBD1 matching 7 bases. This CDR3 contains 16 residues. CDR1 is KGHSH and CDR2 is LQKENI in the germline V gene. The V segment lost 3 bases and the J segment 0 bases; nucleotides outside the gene matches: 5. CDR3 in amino acids: CASSPRDSSSYNEQFF. The CDR3 coding sequence is TGTGCCAGCTCACCCCGGGACAGCAGCTCCTACAATGAGCAGTTCTTC. The full variable domain, its missing parts supplied by reference TRBV18 and TRBJ2-1, is NAGVMQNPRHLVRRRGQEARLRCSPMKGHSHVYWYRQLPEEGLKFMVYLQKENIIDESGMPKERFSAEFPKEGPSILRIQQVVRGDSAAYFCASSPRDSSSYNEQFFGPGTRLTVL.